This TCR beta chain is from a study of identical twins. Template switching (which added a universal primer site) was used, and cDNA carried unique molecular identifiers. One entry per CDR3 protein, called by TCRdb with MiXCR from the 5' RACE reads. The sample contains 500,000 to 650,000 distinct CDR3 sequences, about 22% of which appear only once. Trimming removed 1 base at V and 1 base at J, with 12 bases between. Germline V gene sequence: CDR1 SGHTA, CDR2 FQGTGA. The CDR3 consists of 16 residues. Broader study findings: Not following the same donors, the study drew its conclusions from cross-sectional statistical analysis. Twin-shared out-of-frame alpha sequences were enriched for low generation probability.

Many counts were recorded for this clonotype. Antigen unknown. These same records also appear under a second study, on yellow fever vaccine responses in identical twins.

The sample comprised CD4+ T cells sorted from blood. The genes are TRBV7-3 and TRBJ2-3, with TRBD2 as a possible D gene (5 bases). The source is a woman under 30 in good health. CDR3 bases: TGTGCCAGCAGCTTAATTGCAGCGAGGGGCACAGATACGCAGTATTTT. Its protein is CASSLIAARGTDTQYF.